A selection of T cell receptor beta chains follows, all from one sample in a study of early T cells in non-severe SARS-CoV-2 infection. TCRdb reprocessed the 5' RACE reads via MiXCR and lists one record per CDR3 protein. The sample carries tens of thousands of distinct CDR3 sequences, approximately 13% recorded once. The sequenced sample consisted of whole blood. All receptors derive from an adult who was a healthcare worker with PCR-confirmed SARS-CoV-2 infection or an uninfected control (not recorded which). CDR3s include the opening cysteine and the closing phenylalanine or tryptophan. D genes are given only for firm matches. Some rows mark clone size as missing; the rest say once, few, many or name a class of expanded clone.

TRBV12-3/TRBV12-4	few	TRBJ2-5	TRBD2	CASSLAGGRPGETQYF	TGTGCCAGCAGTCTAGCGGGAGGGCGTCCGGGGGAGACCCAGTACTTC
TRBV10-3	.	TRBJ1-4	.	CAISFTSTNEKLFF	TGTGCCATCAGCTTCACCTCAACTAATGAAAAACTGTTTTTT
TRBV5-5	many	TRBJ1-2	TRBD1	CASSRSDRVGYTF	TGTGCCAGCAGCCGCTCAGACAGGGTCGGCTACACCTTC
TRBV6-6	.	TRBJ2-3	.	CASSYSRDTTDTQYF	TGTGCCAGCAGTTACTCTAGGGACACCACAGATACGCAGTATTTT
TRBV27	.	TRBJ2-1	.	CASSQAPSGPSRFF	TGTGCCAGCAGTCAAGCTCCCAGCGGCCCCAGCCGGTTCTTC
TRBV11-1	.	TRBJ2-5	TRBD1	CASNTRRDSKETQYF	TGTGCCAGCAACACCCGCCGGGACAGCAAAGAGACCCAGTACTTC
TRBV5-1	.	TRBJ2-3	.	CASSFPGGPDTQYF	TGCGCCAGCTCCTTCCCTGGGGGCCCAGATACGCAGTATTTT
TRBV7-8	.	TRBJ1-1	.	CASSLWGIETEAFF	TGTGCCAGCAGCTTATGGGGAATAGAGACTGAAGCTTTCTTT
TRBV20-1	few	TRBJ1-5	TRBD1	CSAGGQDFNQPQHF	TGCAGTGCTGGGGGACAGGATTTCAATCAGCCCCAGCATTTT
TRBV7-9	few	TRBJ1-2	.	CASSSGTLVAYGYTF	TGTGCCAGCAGCTCCGGGACACTCGTGGCTTATGGCTACACCTTC
TRBV6-2/TRBV6-3	many	TRBJ1-1	.	CASSAVMNTEAFF	TGTGCCAGCAGCGCGGTCATGAACACTGAAGCTTTCTTT
TRBV3-1	.	TRBJ2-1	TRBD1	CASTEDRGSYNEQFF	TGTGCCAGCACCGAGGACAGGGGGTCCTACAATGAGCAGTTCTTC
TRBV27	few	TRBJ2-1	TRBD2	CASSSHRGLAARYEQFF	TGTGCCAGCAGTTCCCACAGGGGACTAGCGGCTAGGTATGAGCAGTTCTTC
TRBV29-1	few	TRBJ2-5	TRBD2	CSVEGVGRAPQETQYF	TGCAGCGTTGAAGGTGTAGGGAGGGCCCCCCAAGAGACCCAGTACTTC
TRBV20-1	few	TRBJ1-5	.	CSATPMGQPQHF	TGCAGTGCTACTCCGATGGGTCAGCCCCAGCATTTT
TRBV6-2/TRBV6-3	.	TRBJ1-2	.	CASSYEGDYGYTF	TGTGCCAGCAGTTACGAGGGGGACTATGGCTACACCTTC
TRBV11-1	many	TRBJ2-1	.	CASSRDVGKIYNEQFF	TGTGCCAGCAGCCGAGACGTGGGGAAAATTTACAATGAGCAGTTCTTC
TRBV10-3	many	TRBJ1-5	.	CAISGESNQPQHF	TGTGCCATCTCTGGGGAAAGCAATCAGCCCCAGCATTTT
TRBV6-2/TRBV6-3	many	TRBJ2-1	TRBD2	CASTLRRTSGGFYNEQFF	TGTGCCAGCACCCTACGTCGGACTAGCGGGGGCTTTTACAATGAGCAGTTCTTC
TRBV19	.	TRBJ2-1	.	CASSILAGLEGEQFF	TGTGCCAGTAGTATACTAGCCGGATTAGAGGGTGAGCAGTTCTTC
TRBV6-6	.	TRBJ1-4	.	CASSDAGGAEKKLFF	TGTGCCAGCAGTGACGCTGGGGGGGCTGAGAAAAAACTGTTTTTT
TRBV29-1	few	TRBJ2-3	TRBD2	CSVEARLATDTQYF	TGCAGCGTTGAAGCGAGACTAGCAACAGATACGCAGTATTTT
TRBV7-9	many	TRBJ2-3	.	CASSLGQGNEDTQYF	TGTGCCAGCAGCTTAGGGCAGGGAAATGAAGATACGCAGTATTTT
TRBV6-2/TRBV6-3	few	TRBJ2-5	.	CASSLYIQETQYF	TGTGCCAGCAGCCTCTATATCCAAGAGACCCAGTACTTC
TRBV14	.	TRBJ2-4	.	CASSQRSAGGTKNIQYF	TGTGCCAGCAGCCAACGTTCAGCCGGCGGGACCAAAAACATTCAGTACTTC
TRBV9	many	TRBJ2-5	.	CASSVAGVETQYF	TGTGCCAGCAGCGTTGCAGGGGTAGAGACCCAGTACTTC
TRBV6-1	many	TRBJ1-2	.	CASSDLGSSYGYTF	TGTGCCAGCAGTGATTTGGGGAGCTCTTATGGCTACACCTTC
TRBV7-3	.	TRBJ2-3	TRBD1	CASSLRGQRTDTQYF	TGTGCCAGCAGCTTAAGGGGACAGAGAACAGATACGCAGTATTTT
TRBV29-1	.	TRBJ2-7	.	CSVVGGFKDSDNEQYF	TGCAGCGTTGTGGGAGGATTCAAGGACAGTGACAACGAGCAGTACTTC
TRBV25-1	.	TRBJ1-2	.	CASSTGTRSGNGYTF	TGTGCCAGCAGTACCGGGACGCGGAGTGGGAATGGCTACACCTTC
TRBV6-5	few	TRBJ2-6	.	CASRSSGANVLTF	TGTGCCAGCAGATCTTCTGGGGCCAACGTCCTGACTTTC
TRBV6-6	many	TRBJ2-3	.	CASSPLRIRSSTDTQYF	TGTGCCAGCAGCCCCTTGCGTATCAGATCTAGCACAGATACGCAGTATTTT
TRBV4-2	.	TRBJ1-1	.	CASSQGREWDTEAFF	TGTGCCAGCAGCCAAGGCAGGGAATGGGACACTGAAGCTTTCTTT
TRBV20-1	many	TRBJ2-1	.	CSAALGQLYNEQFF	TGCAGTGCAGCACTCGGACAGCTCTACAATGAGCAGTTCTTC
TRBV19	few	TRBJ1-1	.	CASGTGNTEAFF	TGTGCCAGTGGTACAGGGAACACTGAAGCTTTCTTT
TRBV7-3	many	TRBJ2-3	TRBD1	CASSATGGTQYF	TGTGCCAGCAGCGCAACAGGGGGTACGCAGTATTTT
TRBV10-3	many	TRBJ1-2	.	CAISLRTSYGYTF	TGTGCCATCTCCCTGAGGACAAGCTATGGCTACACCTTC
TRBV2	many	TRBJ2-2	.	CASKAINTGELFF	TGTGCCAGCAAGGCAATTAACACCGGGGAGCTGTTTTTT
TRBV10-2	few	TRBJ2-2	.	CASSQTGSTGELFF	TGCGCCAGCAGTCAAACAGGTTCCACCGGGGAGCTGTTTTTT
TRBV5-4	few	TRBJ2-3	.	CASSSDGWVDTQYF	TGTGCCAGCAGCAGTGACGGCTGGGTAGATACGCAGTATTTT
TRBV28	.	TRBJ2-6	.	CASSFLSGANVLTF	TGTGCCAGCAGTTTCCTCTCTGGGGCCAACGTCCTGACTTTC
TRBV20-1	.	TRBJ2-5	.	CSARLGGATETQYF	TGCAGTGCTAGACTCGGGGGCGCAACAGAGACCCAGTACTTC
TRBV5-4	many	TRBJ2-5	TRBD1	CASSPGQGANQETQYF	TGTGCCAGCAGCCCTGGACAGGGGGCAAACCAAGAGACCCAGTACTTC
TRBV29-1	.	TRBJ2-1	TRBD1	CSGQNRGRYNEQFF	TGCAGCGGTCAAAACAGGGGCCGCTACAATGAGCAGTTCTTC
TRBV6-6	few	TRBJ2-5	.	CASTLGAGRLKDGETQYF	TGTGCCAGCACTTTGGGGGCCGGGAGATTGAAGGACGGGGAGACCCAGTACTTC
TRBV7-2	.	TRBJ2-7	.	CASSLVGGQNTYEQYF	TGTGCCAGCAGCTTAGTGGGGGGACAGAACACCTACGAGCAGTACTTC
TRBV29-1	.	TRBJ2-3	.	CSVVHRISADTQYF	TGCAGCGTTGTTCATCGGATATCGGCAGATACGCAGTATTTT
TRBV6-1	many	TRBJ2-6	.	CASSERDWVRRSGANVLTF	TGTGCCAGCAGTGAGAGGGATTGGGTCAGGCGCTCTGGGGCCAACGTCCTGACTTTC
TRBV7-3	many	TRBJ1-1	TRBD1	CASSEDRVSEAFF	TGTGCCAGCAGCGAGGACAGGGTTAGTGAAGCTTTCTTT
TRBV9	.	TRBJ2-3	.	CASSPGGGADTQYF	TGTGCCAGCAGCCCCGGAGGTGGGGCAGATACGCAGTATTTT
TRBV6-1	.	TRBJ1-2	.	CASSVKGLNYGYTF	TGTGCCAGCAGTGTAAAGGGATTGAACTATGGCTACACCTTC
TRBV11-2	many	TRBJ1-6	TRBD1	CASSLGRDRLSPLHF	TGTGCCAGCAGCTTAGGCCGGGACAGATTATCACCCCTCCACTTT
TRBV29-1	few	TRBJ2-7	TRBD1	CSVSSTGYEQYF	TGCAGCGTTTCGTCGACAGGGTACGAGCAGTACTTC